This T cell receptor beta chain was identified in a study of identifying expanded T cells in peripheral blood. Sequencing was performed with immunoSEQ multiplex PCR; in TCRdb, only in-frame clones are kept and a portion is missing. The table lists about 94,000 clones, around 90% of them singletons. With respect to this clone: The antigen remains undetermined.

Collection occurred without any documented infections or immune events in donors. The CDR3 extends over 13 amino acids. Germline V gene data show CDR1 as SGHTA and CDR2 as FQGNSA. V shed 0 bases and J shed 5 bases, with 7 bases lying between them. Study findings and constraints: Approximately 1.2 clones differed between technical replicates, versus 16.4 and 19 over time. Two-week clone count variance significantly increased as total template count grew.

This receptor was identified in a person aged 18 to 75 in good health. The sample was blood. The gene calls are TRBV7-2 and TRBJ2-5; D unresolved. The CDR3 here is CASSLATSETQYF. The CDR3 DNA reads TGTGCCAGCAGCTTAGCCACGTCGGAGACCCAGTACTTC. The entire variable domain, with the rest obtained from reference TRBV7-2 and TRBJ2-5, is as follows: GAGVSQSPSNKVTEKGKDVELRCDPISGHTALYWYRQSLGQGLEFLIYFQGNSAPDKSGLPSDRFSAERTGGSVSTLTIQRTQQEDSAVYLCASSLATSETQYFGPGTRLLVL.